This T cell receptor (beta chain) was retrieved from a study of blood T cell repertoires in COVID-19. Study in general: There were acute and convalescent COVID-19 samples, and they came from the United States, Italy and Spain.

The CDR3 sequence is 13 residues long. In germline, CDR1 is MDHEN, CDR2 SYDVKM. Trimming removed 5 bases from V and 4 bases from J, with 9 bases in between. Original processing methods: Estimated nucleated cell counts came from reference gene primer amplification. Generated by immunoSEQ multiplex PCR, the TCRdb table keeps only in-frame clones and is missing some. That table is the source of V, J and clone size, and D and trimming were worked out from the DNA. The sample shows about 80,000 clones, approximately 83% of them seen only once. This clonotype was sampled from a human donor in a cohort sampled during active COVID-19. Sequencing input: peripheral blood. The rearrangement uses TRBV28 and TRBJ2-4, with D possibly TRBD1 on 6 matching bases. CDR3 protein: CASSITGKNIQYF. In DNA, the CDR3 is TGTGCCAGCAGTATAACAGGGAAAAACATTCAGTACTTC.